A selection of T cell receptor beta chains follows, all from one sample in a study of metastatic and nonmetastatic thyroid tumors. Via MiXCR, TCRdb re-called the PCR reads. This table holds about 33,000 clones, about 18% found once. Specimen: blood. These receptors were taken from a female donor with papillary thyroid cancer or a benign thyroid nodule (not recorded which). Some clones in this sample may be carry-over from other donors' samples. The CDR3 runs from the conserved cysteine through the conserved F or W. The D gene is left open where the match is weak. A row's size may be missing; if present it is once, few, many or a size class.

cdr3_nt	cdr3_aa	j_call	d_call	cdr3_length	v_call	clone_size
TGCGCCAGCAGCCTTTCGGGACTAGGTCTAGATACGCAGTATTTT	CASSLSGLGLDTQYF	TRBJ2-3	TRBD2	15	TRBV4-3	-
TGCAGTGCAAACAGGGGACAAAGAAATCAGCCCCAGCATTTT	CSANRGQRNQPQHF	TRBJ1-5	TRBD1	14	TRBV20-1	-
TGTGCCGGCAGTGACGGTGAGGGGTCCGGGGAGCTGTTTTTT	CAGSDGEGSGELFF	TRBJ2-2	-	14	TRBV6-1	-
TGTGCCACCACGACAGGGGAGACAGATACGCAGTATTTT	CATTTGETDTQYF	TRBJ2-3	TRBD1	13	TRBV6-1	many
TGTGCCAGCCAGACTTTGACAGGGGAGAATTCACCCCTCCACTTT	CASQTLTGENSPLHF	TRBJ1-6	TRBD1	15	TRBV2	many
TGTGCCAGCACCAAACTAGCGGGAGATTACTACAATGAGCAGTTCTTC	CASTKLAGDYYNEQFF	TRBJ2-1	TRBD2	16	TRBV28	few
TGTGCCAGCAGCACATACCAGGGACAGGGGGCGTCCGGGGAGCTGTTTTTT	CASSTYQGQGASGELFF	TRBJ2-2	TRBD1	17	TRBV7-9	many
TGTGCCAGCAGCTTAAGAGCGGGAGGGGGCACAGATACGCAGTATTTT	CASSLRAGGGTDTQYF	TRBJ2-3	TRBD2	16	TRBV7-3	many
TGTGCCTGGAGCGTCGGGGGAGGCACAGATACGCAGTATTTT	CAWSVGGGTDTQYF	TRBJ2-3	-	14	TRBV30	many
TGTGCCAGTAGCCAAGGGAAACTAGCGGGAGGGTACAATGAGCAGTTCTTC	CASSQGKLAGGYNEQFF	TRBJ2-1	TRBD2	17	TRBV4-2	-
TGCGCCAGCAGCTTTGGGCAGTGTACGCAGTATTTT	CASSFGQCTQYF	TRBJ2-3	-	12	TRBV5-1	-
TGTGCCAGCAGTTTCCCCTCGACTAGCGCCCACGAGCAGTACTTC	CASSFPSTSAHEQYF	TRBJ2-7	TRBD2	15	TRBV6-2/TRBV6-3	medium-sized
TGTGCCAGCATCCCCGGGACAGGGTTAGACGAGCAGTACTTC	CASIPGTGLDEQYF	TRBJ2-7	TRBD1	14	TRBV6-1	-
TGCGCCAGCATCTGGAGGGAACTCGGGGAGCTGTTTTTT	CASIWRELGELFF	TRBJ2-2	-	13	TRBV5-1	-
TGCGCCAGCAGTCCCCGAAGCTCGGGACATTACGAAAAACTGTTTTTT	CASSPRSSGHYEKLFF	TRBJ1-4	-	16	TRBV5-1	-
TGTGCCAGCAGTTTATTAGTGAGCACAGATACGCAGTATTTT	CASSLLVSTDTQYF	TRBJ2-3	-	14	TRBV12-3/TRBV12-4	many
TGTGCCAGCAGCCCGCGTACAAAGAACGCAGCCAAAAACATTCAGTACTTC	CASSPRTKNAAKNIQYF	TRBJ2-4	-	17	TRBV7-2	many
TGCAGTGCTAGTCCTTTCCCGTGCTGGTATGAGCCCCAGCATTTT	CSASPFPCWYEPQHF	TRBJ1-5	-	15	TRBV20-1	-
TGCAGTGCTAGAGTTCTGGCAGATACGCAGTATTTT	CSARVLADTQYF	TRBJ2-3	-	12	TRBV20-1	many
TGCAGTGCTTGGGACAGCTCTGGGGCCAACGTCCTGACTTTC	CSAWDSSGANVLTF	TRBJ2-6	TRBD1	14	TRBV20-1	many
TGTGCTAGTGGTTTGGTATTTCTATCGGGATGCCAACTCAGCTCCTACGAGCAGTACTTC	CASGLVFLSGCQLSSYEQYF	TRBJ2-7	-	20	TRBV12-5	-
TGCAGTGCTGAAGGCGAGGAGCTGTTTTTT	CSAEGEELFF	TRBJ2-2	-	10	TRBV20-1	many
TGTGCCAGCAGCCACGACAGGGGGCAGGAATTT	CASSHDRGQEF	TRBJ1-3	TRBD1	11	TRBV3-1	-
TGCAGTTCCCCCCCGCCCCTCAAGAGGGGGAATTACTACGATCAGTACTTC	CSSPPPLKRGNYYDQYF	TRBJ2-7	-	17	TRBV20-1	-
TGTGCCACCAGTGATTTGGGCTGGATGCAAGAGACCCAGTACTTC	CATSDLGWMQETQYF	TRBJ2-5	-	15	TRBV24-1	many
TGCAGTGCTAGAGTGATAGCGGTGTGCTACGAGCAGTACTTC	CSARVIAVCYEQYF	TRBJ2-7	-	14	TRBV20-1	-
TGCGCCAGCAGCTTGCTACCTAGTAGGGACACCGGGGAGCTGTTTTTT	CASSLLPSRDTGELFF	TRBJ2-2	-	16	TRBV5-1	many
TGTGCCAGCAGTCTACAGGAATGGGGGCTCTATGGCTACACCTTC	CASSLQEWGLYGYTF	TRBJ1-2	-	15	TRBV28	few
TGTGCCAGCAGTTACGGCTCAGGGGGCAGCTCCTACGAGCAGTACTTC	CASSYGSGGSSYEQYF	TRBJ2-7	TRBD1	16	TRBV6-2/TRBV6-3	medium-sized
TGTGCCAGCTCACCACCCTCTAGTAGAGAGCAGTTCTTC	CASSPPSSREQFF	TRBJ2-1	-	13	TRBV18	many
TGTGCCAGCAGCTTAGGGGCGACCTACGAGCAGTACTTC	CASSLGATYEQYF	TRBJ2-7	-	13	TRBV7-8	many
TGTGCCATCAGTGAGTCTACATGGCCCGATCCCTACGAGCAGTACTTC	CAISESTWPDPYEQYF	TRBJ2-7	-	16	TRBV10-3	-